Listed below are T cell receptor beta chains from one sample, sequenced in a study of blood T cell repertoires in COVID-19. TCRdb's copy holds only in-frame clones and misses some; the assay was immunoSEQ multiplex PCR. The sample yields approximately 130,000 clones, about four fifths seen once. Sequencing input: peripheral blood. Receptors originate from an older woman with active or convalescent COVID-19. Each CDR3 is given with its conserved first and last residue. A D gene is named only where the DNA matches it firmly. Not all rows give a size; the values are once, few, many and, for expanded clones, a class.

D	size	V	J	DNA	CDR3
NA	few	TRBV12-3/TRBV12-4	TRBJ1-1	TGTGCCAGCAGACTAAGTAGGGGTGAAGCTTTCTTT	CASRLSRGEAFF
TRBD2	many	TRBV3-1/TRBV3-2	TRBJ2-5	TGTGCCAGCAGCCCGGGACTAGCGGGAGGGCAAGAGACCCAGTACTTC	CASSPGLAGGQETQYF
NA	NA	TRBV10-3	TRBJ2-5	TGTGCCATCAGTGGGGGGGGCGAAGAGACCCAGTACTTC	CAISGGGEETQYF
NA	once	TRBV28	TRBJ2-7	TGTGCCAGCAGTTCGTCCGGACTGGCGTTTATGTTCGGGCAGTACTTC	CASSSSGLAFMFGQYF
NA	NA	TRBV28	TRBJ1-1	TGTGCCAGCAGACCAGGACGGGAACGCGCTGAAGCTTTCTTT	CASRPGRERAEAFF
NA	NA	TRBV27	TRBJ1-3	TGTGCCAGCAGTTCCCCAGGGGTGGGAAACACCATATATTTT	CASSSPGVGNTIYF
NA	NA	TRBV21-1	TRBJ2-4	TGTGCCAGCAGCAAAGCGGGGGAGGAAAACATTCAGTACTTC	CASSKAGEENIQYF
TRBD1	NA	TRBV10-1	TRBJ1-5	TGCGCCACAGGACCGGGACAGGGCAATCAGCCCCAGCATTTT	CATGPGQGNQPQHF
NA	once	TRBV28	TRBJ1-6	TGTGCCAGCAGTTTCCTAGGCGGGGGCACACCGAGCTCCTATAATTCACCCCTCCACTTT	CASSFLGGGTPSSYNSPLHF
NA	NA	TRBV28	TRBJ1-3	TGTGCCAGCAGTACACAGGGTTTCGGAAACACCATATATTTT	CASSTQGFGNTIYF
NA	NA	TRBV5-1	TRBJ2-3	TGCGCCAGCAGCTTGGGACTAACCTTAATTAGCACAGATACGCAGTATTTT	CASSLGLTLISTDTQYF
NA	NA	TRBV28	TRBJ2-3	TGTGCCAGCGGACTTGCGGGACTCCACACAGATACGCAGTATTTT	CASGLAGLHTDTQYF
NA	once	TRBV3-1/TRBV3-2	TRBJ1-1	TGTGCCAGCAGCGGACATACGAACACTGAAGCTTTCTTT	CASSGHTNTEAFF
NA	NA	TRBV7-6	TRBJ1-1	TGTGCCAGCAGCCCTATAGGAGGGGGGGACACTGAAGCTTTCTTT	CASSPIGGGDTEAFF
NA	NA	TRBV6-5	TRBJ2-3	TGTGCCAGCAGTTTGACTAGAACAGATACGCAGTATTTT	CASSLTRTDTQYF
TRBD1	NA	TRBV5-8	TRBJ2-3	TGTGCCAGCAGACGGGACAGGAGCACAGATACGCAGTATTTT	CASRRDRSTDTQYF
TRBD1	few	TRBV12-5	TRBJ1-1	TGTGCTAGTGGACCCGACAGGGTCTCTGAAGCTTTCTTT	CASGPDRVSEAFF
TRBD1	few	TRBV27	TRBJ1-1	TGTGCCAGCAGCCGAATACGAACAGGGGGCAATGGGAACACTGAAGCTTTCTTT	CASSRIRTGGNGNTEAFF
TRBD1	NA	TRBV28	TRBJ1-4	TGTGCCAGCAGCACCGTCGACAGGGTATATGAAAAACTGTTTTTT	CASSTVDRVYEKLFF
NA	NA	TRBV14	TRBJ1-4	TGTGCCAGCAGCAGGAGTGTGAATGAAAAACTGTTTTTT	CASSRSVNEKLFF
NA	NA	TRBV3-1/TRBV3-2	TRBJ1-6	TGTGCCAGCAGCAAGGAGGGTCCCATTTCATACCATAATTCACCCCTCCACTTT	CASSKEGPISYHNSPLHF
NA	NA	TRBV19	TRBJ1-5	TGTGCCAGTACGTGGGGGGGCGAAGTTAGTCAGCCCCAGCATTTT	CASTWGGEVSQPQHF
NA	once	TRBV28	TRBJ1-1	TGTGCCAGCATTTCCAGGGGATTGAACACTGAAGCTTTCTTT	CASISRGLNTEAFF
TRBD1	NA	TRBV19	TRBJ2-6	TGTGCCAGTAGTATGGTTAGGGACAGGGCTGGGGCCAACGTCCTGACTTTC	CASSMVRDRAGANVLTF
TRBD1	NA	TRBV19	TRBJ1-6	TGTGCCAGTAAGAGGCAGGGGGCTTCACCCCTCCACTTT	CASKRQGASPLHF
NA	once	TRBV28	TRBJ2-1	TGTGCCAGCAGTCTTCAGGGAGGGGGGGGCAATGAGCAGTTCTTC	CASSLQGGGGNEQFF
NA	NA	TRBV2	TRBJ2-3	TGTGCCAGCAGTAGTAGGGAGGGCACAGATACGCAGTATTTT	CASSSREGTDTQYF
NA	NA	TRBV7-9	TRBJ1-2	TGTGCCAGCAGCTATGGTGGAGAATATGGCTACACCTTC	CASSYGGEYGYTF
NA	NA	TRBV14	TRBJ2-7	TGTGCCAGCAGCCAAGTTTCACAGGGCGAGCAGTACTTC	CASSQVSQGEQYF
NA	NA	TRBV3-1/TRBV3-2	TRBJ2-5	TGTGCCAGCAGCTTCCACAACCAAGAGACCCAGTACTTC	CASSFHNQETQYF
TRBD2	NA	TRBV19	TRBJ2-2	TGTGCCAGTAGTATCTGGGGGGGTACTTTGAACACCGGGGAGCTGTTTTTT	CASSIWGGTLNTGELFF
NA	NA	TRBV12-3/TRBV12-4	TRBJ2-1	TGTGCCAGCAGGCGAAGCTCCTACAATGAGCAGTTCTTC	CASRRSSYNEQFF
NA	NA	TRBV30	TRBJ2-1	TGTGCCTGGAGTGCCGGAGATTACAATGAGCAGTTCTTC	CAWSAGDYNEQFF
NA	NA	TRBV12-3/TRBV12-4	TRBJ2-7	TGTGCCAGCAGTCGACTAGTGTTGGGAGAGCAGTACTTC	CASSRLVLGEQYF
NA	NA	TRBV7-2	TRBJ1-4	TGTGCCAGCAGCTTAGCGGGCTCTGGGGGGTTGTTTTTT	CASSLAGSGGLFF
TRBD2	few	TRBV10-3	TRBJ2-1	TGTGCCTCTAGCGGGGGGGCCACCAATGAGCAGTTCTTC	CASSGGATNEQFF
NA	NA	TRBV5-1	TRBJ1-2	TGCGCCAGCAGTTCCGACGGGGGGCCTAGTGGCTACACCTTC	CASSSDGGPSGYTF
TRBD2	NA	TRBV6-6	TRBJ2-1	TGTGCCAGCAGGGGGACTAGCTCCTACAATGAGCAGTTCTTC	CASRGTSSYNEQFF
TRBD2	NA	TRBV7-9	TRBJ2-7	TGTGCCAGCAACTCACTAGCGGCTGCATCCTACGAGCAGTACTTC	CASNSLAAASYEQYF
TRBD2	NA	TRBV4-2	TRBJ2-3	TGTGCCAGCAGCCTTCGAGCCTCTAGCGGTAGCACAGATACGCAGTATTTT	CASSLRASSGSTDTQYF
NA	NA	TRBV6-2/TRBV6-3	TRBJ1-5	TGTGCCAGCAGTTACCCCAGTCAGCCCCAGCATTTT	CASSYPSQPQHF